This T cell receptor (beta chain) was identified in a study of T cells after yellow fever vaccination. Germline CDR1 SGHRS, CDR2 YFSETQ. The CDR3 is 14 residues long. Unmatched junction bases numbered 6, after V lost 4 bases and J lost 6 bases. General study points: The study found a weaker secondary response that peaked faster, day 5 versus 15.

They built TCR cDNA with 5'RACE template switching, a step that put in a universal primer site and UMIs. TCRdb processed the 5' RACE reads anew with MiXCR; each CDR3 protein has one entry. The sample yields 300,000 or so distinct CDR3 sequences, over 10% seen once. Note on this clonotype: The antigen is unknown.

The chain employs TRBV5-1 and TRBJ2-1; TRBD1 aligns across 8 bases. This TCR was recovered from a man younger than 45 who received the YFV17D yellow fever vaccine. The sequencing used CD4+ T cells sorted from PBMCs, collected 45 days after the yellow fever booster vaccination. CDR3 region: CASSKRTGINEQFF. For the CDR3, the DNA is TGCGCCAGCAGCAAGAGGACAGGGATCAATGAGCAGTTCTTC.